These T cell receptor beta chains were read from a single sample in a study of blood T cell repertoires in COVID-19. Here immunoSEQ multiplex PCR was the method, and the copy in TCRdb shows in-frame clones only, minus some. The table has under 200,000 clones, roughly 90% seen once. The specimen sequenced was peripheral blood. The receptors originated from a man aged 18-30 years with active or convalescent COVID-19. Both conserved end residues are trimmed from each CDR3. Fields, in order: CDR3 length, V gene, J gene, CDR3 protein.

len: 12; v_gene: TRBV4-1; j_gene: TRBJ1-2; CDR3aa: ASSVTGANYGYT
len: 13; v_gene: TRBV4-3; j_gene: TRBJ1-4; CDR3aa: ASSQGRGFNEKLF
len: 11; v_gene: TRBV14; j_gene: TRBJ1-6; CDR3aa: ASSQDGGSPLH
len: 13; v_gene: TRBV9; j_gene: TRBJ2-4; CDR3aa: ASSLAGGAKNIQY
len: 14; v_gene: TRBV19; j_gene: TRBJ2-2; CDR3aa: ASRTGTGRTAGELF
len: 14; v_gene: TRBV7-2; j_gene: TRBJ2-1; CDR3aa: ASSLVTGVSHNEQF
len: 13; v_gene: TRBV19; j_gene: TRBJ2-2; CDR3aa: ASTDRGRGTGELF
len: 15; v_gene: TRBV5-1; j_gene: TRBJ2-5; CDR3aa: ASSSSRTSGVQETQY
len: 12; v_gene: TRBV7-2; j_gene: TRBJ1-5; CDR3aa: ASSLSGAYQPQH
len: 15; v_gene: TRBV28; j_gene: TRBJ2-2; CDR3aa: ASKKRLAGGPPGELF
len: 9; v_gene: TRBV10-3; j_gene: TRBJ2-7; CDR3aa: AIGGGDEQY
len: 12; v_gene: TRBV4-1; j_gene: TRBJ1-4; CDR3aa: ASSRSTTNEKLF
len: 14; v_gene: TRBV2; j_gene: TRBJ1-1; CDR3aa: ASSDIAGRGSAEAF
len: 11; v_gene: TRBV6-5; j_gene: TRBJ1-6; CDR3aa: ASSYSRNSPLH
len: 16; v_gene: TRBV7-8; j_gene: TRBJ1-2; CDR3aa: ASRPPLQDPRTNYGYT
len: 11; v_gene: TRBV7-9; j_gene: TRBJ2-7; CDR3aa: ASSLDRVYEQY
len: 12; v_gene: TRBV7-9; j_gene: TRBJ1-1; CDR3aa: ASSWIGQVTEAF
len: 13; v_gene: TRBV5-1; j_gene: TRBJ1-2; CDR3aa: ASSLGGQGAGGYT
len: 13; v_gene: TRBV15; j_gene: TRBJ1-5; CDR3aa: ATSRDVSSNQPQH
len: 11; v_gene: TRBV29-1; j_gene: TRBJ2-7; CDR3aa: SGRRGQTNEQY
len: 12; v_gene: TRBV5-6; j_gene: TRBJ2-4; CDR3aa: ASSSTPGGNIQY
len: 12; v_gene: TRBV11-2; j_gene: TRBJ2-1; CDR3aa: ASSLELATNEQF
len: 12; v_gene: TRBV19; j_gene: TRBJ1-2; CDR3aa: ASSPDRGQMGYT
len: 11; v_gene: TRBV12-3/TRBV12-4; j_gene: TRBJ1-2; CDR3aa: ASSFRRAYGYT
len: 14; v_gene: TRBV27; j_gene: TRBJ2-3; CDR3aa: ASSYSFLAGGYTQY
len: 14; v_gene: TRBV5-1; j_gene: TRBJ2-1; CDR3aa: ASRASGGSSYNEQF
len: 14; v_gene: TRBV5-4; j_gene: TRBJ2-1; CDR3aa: ASSPNGGTGVNEQF
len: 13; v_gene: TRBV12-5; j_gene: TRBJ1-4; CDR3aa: ASGPGQGGLEKLF
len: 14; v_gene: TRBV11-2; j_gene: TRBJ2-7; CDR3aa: ASSLGLAGATYEQY
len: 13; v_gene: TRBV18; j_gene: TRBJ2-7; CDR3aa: ASSPLRTNTYEQY
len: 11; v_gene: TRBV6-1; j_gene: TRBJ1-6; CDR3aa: ASSEQNNSPLH
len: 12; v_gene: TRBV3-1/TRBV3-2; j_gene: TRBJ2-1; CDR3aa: ASSLRTLDNEQF
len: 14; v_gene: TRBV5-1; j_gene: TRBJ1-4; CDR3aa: ASSHGDRGSLEKLF
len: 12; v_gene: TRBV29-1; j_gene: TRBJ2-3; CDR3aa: SVGAGGPSDTQY
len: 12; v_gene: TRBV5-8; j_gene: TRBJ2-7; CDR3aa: ASSIGQGEYEQY
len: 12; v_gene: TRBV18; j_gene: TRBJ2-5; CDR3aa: ASSPGTSGETQY
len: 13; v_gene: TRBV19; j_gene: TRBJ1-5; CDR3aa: ASSDPFRGNQPQH
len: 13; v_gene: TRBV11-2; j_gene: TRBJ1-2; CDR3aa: ASSLAFRDNYGYT
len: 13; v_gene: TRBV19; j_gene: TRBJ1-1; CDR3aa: ASSDMSAGLTEAF
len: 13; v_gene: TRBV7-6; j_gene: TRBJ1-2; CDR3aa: ASSPMGQGVYGYT
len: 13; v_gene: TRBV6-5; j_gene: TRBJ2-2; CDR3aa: ASSNTGRNTGELF
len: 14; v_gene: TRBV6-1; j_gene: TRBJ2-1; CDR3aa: ASSGQERGSYNEQF
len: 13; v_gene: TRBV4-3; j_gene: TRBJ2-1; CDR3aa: ASSQSLAGVNEQF
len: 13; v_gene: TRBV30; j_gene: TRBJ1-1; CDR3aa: AWSVGRVIGTEAF
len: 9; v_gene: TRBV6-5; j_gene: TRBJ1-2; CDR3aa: ASSYEGGYT
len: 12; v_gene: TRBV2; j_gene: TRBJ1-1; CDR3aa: ASSSSETGTRAF
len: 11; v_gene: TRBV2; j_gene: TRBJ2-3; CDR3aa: ASSGGRTDTQY
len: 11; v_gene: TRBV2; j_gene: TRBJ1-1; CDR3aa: ASSGGMNTEAF
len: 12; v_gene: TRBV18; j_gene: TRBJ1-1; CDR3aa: ASSREGGNTEAF
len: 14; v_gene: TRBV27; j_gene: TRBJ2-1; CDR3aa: ASSSMSATLGDEQF
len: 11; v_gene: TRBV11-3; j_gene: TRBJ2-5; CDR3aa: ASSLDPQATTY
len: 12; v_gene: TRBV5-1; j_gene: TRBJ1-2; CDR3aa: ASSLTTGSYGYT
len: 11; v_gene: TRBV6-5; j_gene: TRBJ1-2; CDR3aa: ASGQGALRGYT